The present TCR beta chain was sequenced within a study of yellow fever vaccine responses in identical twins. Germline V CDR1 and CDR2: LGHNA, YSLEER. J lost 4 bases, V lost 2 bases, and 2 bases had no gene match. The CDR3 contains 15 residues. TCRdb reanalysed the RT-PCR reads using MiXCR and keeps one entry per CDR3 protein. This sample has about 3,500 distinct CDR3 sequences, with approximately 87% found just once. The receptor's source is a woman aged 18-29 years who received the yellow fever vaccine. V usage is TRBV4-3 and J usage is TRBJ2-1; TRBD2 aligns across 10 bases. The source was T cells from blood (PBMCs), unsorted or a sorted subset (not recorded which), collected before or after yellow fever vaccination (not recorded which). The CDR3 region has the DNA TGCGCCAGCAGCCAATCTAGCGGGGGATACAATGAGCAGTTCTTC. Protein product: CASSQSSGGYNEQFF.